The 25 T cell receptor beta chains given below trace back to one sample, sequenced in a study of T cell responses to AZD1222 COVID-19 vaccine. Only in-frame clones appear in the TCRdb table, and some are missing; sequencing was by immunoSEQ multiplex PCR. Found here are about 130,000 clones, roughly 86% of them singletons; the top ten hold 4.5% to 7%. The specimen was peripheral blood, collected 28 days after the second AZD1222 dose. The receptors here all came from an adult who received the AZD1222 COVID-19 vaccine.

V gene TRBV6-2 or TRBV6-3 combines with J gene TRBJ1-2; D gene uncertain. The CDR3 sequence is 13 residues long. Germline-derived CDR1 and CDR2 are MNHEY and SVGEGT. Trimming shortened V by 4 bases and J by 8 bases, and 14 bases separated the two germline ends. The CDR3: CASSSGWRGGYTF. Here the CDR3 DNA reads TGTGCCAGCAGTTCCGGTTGGCGTGGGGGCTACACCTTC.

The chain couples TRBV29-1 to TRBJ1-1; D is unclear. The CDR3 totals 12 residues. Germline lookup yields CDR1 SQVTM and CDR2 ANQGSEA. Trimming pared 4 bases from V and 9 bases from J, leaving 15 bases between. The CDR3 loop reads CSVGFGGSKAFF. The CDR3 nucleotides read TGCAGCGTTGGATTTGGTGGGAGCAAAGCTTTCTTT.

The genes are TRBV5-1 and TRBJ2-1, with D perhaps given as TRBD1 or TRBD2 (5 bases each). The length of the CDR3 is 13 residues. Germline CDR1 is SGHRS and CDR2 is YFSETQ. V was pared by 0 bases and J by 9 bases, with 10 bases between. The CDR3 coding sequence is TGCGCCAGCAGCTTGGCCCCAGGGACTGAGCAGTTCTTC. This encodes CASSLAPGTEQFF.

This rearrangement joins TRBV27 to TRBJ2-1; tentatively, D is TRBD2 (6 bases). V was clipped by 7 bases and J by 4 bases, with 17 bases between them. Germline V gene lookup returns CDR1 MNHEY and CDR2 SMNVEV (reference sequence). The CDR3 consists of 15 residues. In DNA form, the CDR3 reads TGTGCCAGCAAACCTGGGGCTAGCGAATACAATGAGCAGTTCTTC. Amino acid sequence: CASKPGASEYNEQFF.

CDR3 coding DNA: TGTGCCAGCAGCCCCGGGACTGGCCACGGGAATGAGCAGTTCTTC. This gives the protein CASSPGTGHGNEQFF. The V and J genes are TRBV7-6 and TRBJ2-1, with D perhaps TRBD2 (6 bases). Germline V CDR1 and CDR2: SGHVS, FNYEAQ. V lost 5 bases and J 7 bases, leaving 18 bases between the germline ends. The CDR3 has 15 residues.

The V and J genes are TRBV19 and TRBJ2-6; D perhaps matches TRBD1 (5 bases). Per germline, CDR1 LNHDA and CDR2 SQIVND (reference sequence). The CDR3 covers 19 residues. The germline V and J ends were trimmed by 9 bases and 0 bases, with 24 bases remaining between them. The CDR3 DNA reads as TGTGCCAGCCCGTACAGACAGAATTTGTCATACTCTGGGGCCAACGTCCTGACTTTC. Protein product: CASPYRQNLSYSGANVLTF.

This chain's CDR3 is CASSPPGTAGGNTIYF. For the CDR3, the DNA is TGTGCCAGCTCACCTCCCGGGACCGCCGGCGGAAACACCATATATTTT. The chain couples TRBV18 to TRBJ1-3; tentatively, D is TRBD1 (5 bases). CDR1 and CDR2 (germline): KGHSH, LQKENI. V was pared by 3 bases and J by 4 bases, with 16 bases between. The CDR3 is 16 residues long.

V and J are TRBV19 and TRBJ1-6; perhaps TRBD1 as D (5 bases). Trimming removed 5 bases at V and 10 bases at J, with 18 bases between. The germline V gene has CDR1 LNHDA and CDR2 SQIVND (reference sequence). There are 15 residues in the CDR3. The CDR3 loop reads CASSPRDGWRSPLHF. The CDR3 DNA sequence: TGTGCCAGTAGTCCCCGGGACGGTTGGAGATCACCCCTCCACTTT.

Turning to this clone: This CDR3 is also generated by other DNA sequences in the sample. As DNA, the CDR3 is TGTGCCAGCAGTTACTCGGGTAGCTCCTACAATGAGCAGTTCTTC. Its translation is CASSYSGSSYNEQFF. V is TRBV6-5 and J is TRBJ2-1; D is unresolved. The CDR3 runs 15 residues. The V gene's germline CDR1 is MNHEY and CDR2 SVGAGI. V dropped 0 bases and J dropped 0 bases, with 6 bases sitting between them.

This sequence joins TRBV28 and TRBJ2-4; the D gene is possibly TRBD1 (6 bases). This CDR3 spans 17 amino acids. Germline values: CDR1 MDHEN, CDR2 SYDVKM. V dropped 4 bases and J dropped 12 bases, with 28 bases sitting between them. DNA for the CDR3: TGTGCCAGCAGTTCCTCGACTACGGACGTGTTCAGGGGTGATCAGTACTTC. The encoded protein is CASSSSTTDVFRGDQYF.

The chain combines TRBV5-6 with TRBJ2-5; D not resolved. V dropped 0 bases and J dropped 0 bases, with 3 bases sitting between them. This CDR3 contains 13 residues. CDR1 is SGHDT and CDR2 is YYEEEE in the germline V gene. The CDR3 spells CASSLDYQETQYF. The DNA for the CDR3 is TGTGCCAGCAGCTTGGACTACCAAGAGACCCAGTACTTC. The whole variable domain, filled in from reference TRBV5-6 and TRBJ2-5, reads DAGVTQSPTHLIKTRGQQVTLRCSPKSGHDTVSWYQQALGQGPQFIFQYYEEEERQRGNFPDRFSGHQFPNYSSELNVNALLLGDSALYLCASSLDYQETQYFGPGTRLLVL.

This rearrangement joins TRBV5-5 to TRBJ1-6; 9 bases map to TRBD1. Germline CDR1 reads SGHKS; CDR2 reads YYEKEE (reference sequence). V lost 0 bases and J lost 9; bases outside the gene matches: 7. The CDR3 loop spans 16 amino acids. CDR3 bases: TGTGCCAGCAGCTTGGTTCGGGACAGGGTACTTTCACCCCTCCACTTT. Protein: CASSLVRDRVLSPLHF.

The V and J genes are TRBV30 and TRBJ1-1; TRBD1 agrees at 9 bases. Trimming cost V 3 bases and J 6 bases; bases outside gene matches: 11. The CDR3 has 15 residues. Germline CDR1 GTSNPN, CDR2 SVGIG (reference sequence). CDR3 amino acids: CAWRDRGSRRAEAFF. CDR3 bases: TGTGCCTGGAGAGACAGGGGGTCCCGGAGGGCTGAAGCTTTCTTT. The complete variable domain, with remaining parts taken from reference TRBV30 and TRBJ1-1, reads SQTIHQWPATLVQPVGSPLSLECTVEGTSNPNLYWYRQAAGRGLQLLFYSVGIGQISSEVPQNLSASRPQDRQFILSSKKLLLSDSGFYLCAWRDRGSRRAEAFFGQGTRLTVV.

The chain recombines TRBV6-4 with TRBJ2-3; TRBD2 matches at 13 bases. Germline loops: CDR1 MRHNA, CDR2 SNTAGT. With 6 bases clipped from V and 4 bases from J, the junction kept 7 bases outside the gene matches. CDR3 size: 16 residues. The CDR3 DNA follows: TGTGCCAGCAGCATTGGACTAGCGGGAGCGGCAGATACGCAGTATTTT. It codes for CASSIGLAGAADTQYF.

The CDR3 DNA reads TGTGCCAGCAGCCCATCCGGGGCGAACTATGGCTACACCTTC. Protein sequence: CASSPSGANYGYTF. This sequence joins TRBV13 and TRBJ1-2, with D possibly matching TRBD1 (5 bases). The V end lost 5 bases, the J end lost 2 bases, and 12 bases lay between the germline ends. Germline V gene data show CDR1 as PRHDT and CDR2 as FYEKMQ (reference sequence). The CDR3 extends over 14 amino acids. Together with reference TRBV13 and TRBJ1-2, the CDR3 gives the full variable domain: AAGVIQSPRHLIKEKRETATLKCYPIPRHDTVYWYQQGPGQDPQFLISFYEKMQSDKGSIPDRFSAQQFSDYHSELNMSSLELGDSALYFCASSPSGANYGYTFGSGTRLTVV.

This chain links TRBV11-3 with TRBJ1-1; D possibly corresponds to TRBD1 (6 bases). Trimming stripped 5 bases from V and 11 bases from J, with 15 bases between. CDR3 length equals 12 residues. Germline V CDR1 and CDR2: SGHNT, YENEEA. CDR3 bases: TGTGCCAGCAGCACGTACAGGGATGGGGCTTTCTTT. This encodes CASSTYRDGAFF.

The CDR3 nucleotides are TGTGCCAGTACACCGCCCCGGGGGGCTGGCTATGGCTACACCTTC. Translated: CASTPPRGAGYGYTF. The V call is TRBV19, the J call TRBJ1-2, with D maybe TRBD1 (6 bases). V was pared by 7 bases and J by 4 bases, with 19 bases between. The germline V gene has CDR1 LNHDA and CDR2 SQIVND (reference sequence). This CDR3 spans 15 amino acids.

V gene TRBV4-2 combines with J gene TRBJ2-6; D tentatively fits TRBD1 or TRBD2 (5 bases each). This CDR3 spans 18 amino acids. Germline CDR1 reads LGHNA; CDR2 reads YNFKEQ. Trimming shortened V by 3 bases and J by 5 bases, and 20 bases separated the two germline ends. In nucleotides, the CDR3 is TGTGCCAGCAGCCAGGAGAGTGGGGGTGGGCTCTGGGCCAACGTCCTGACTTTC. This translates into CASSQESGGGLWANVLTF.

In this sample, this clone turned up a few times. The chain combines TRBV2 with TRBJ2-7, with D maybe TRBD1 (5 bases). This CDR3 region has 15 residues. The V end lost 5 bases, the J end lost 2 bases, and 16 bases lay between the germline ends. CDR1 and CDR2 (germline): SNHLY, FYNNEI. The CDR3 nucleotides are TGTGCCAGCAGTTTAGAGACAGAGAACCCCTACGAGCAGTACTTC. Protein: CASSLETENPYEQYF.

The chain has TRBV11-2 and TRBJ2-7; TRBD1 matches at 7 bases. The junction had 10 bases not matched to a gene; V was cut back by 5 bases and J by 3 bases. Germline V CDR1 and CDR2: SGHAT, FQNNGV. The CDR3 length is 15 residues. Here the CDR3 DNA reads TGTGCCAGCAGCCCCCCCGCGACAGGGCACTACGAGCAGTACTTC. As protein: CASSPPATGHYEQYF.

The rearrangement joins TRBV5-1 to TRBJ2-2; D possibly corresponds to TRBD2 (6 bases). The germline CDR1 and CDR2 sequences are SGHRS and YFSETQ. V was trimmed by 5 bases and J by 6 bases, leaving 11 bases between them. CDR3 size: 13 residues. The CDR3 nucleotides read TGCGCCAGCAGAGGAGGGGTGTCCGGGGAGCTGTTTTTT. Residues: CASRGGVSGELFF.

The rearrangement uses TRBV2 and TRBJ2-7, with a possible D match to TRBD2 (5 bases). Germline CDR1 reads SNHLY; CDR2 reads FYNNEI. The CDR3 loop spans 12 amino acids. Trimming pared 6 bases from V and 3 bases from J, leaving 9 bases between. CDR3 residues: CASRDRDYEQYF. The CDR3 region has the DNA TGTGCCAGCAGAGACCGGGACTACGAGCAGTACTTC. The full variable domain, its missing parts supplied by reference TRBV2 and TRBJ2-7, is EPEVTQTPSHQVTQMGQEVILRCVPISNHLYFYWYRQILGQKVEFLVSFYNNEISEKSEIFDDQFSVERPDGSNFTLKIRSTKLEDSAMYFCASRDRDYEQYFGPGTRLTVT.

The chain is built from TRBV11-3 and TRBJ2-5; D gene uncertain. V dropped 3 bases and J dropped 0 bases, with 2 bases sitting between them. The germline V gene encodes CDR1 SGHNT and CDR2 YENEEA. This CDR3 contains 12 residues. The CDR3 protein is CASSFDQETQYF. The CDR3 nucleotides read TGTGCCAGCAGCTTCGACCAAGAGACCCAGTACTTC.

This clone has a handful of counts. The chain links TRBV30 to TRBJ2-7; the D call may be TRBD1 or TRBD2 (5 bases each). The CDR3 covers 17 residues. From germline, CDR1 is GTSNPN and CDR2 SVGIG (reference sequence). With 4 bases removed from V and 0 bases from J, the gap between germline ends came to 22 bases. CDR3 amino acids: CAWTQSPGKGNSYEQYF. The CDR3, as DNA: TGTGCCTGGACGCAGAGCCCCGGGAAGGGGAACTCCTACGAGCAGTACTTC.

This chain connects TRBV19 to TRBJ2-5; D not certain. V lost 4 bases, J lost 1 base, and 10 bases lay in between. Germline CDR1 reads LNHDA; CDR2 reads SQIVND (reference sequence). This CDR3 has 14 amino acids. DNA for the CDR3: TGTGCCAGTAGTAGTAGTCCCGCCCAAGAGACCCAGTACTTC. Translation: CASSSSPAQETQYF.